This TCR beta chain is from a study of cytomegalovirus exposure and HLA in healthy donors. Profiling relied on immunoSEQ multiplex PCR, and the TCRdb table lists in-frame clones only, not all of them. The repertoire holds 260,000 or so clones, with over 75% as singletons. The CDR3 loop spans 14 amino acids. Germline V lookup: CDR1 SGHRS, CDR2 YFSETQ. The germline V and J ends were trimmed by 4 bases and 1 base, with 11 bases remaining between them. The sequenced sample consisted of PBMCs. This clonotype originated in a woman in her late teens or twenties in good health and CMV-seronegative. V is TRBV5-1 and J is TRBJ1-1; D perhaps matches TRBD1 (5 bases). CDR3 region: CASSTRGGNTEAFF. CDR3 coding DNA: TGCGCCAGCAGCACCCGGGGGGGGAACACTGAAGCTTTCTTT.